This record looks at one T cell receptor beta chain sequence and its context. As yet, its antigen is unknown. The source of the sample is a study of OX40 agonist ivuxolimab in advanced cancers. Looking at the study overall: An agonistic anti-OX40 (CD134) antibody, ivuxolimab, was used to treat the patients. General study findings and limits: By week 6 at 0.1 to 3.0 mg/kg, blood CD4+ and CD8+ T cells had expanded clonally. Averaged across samples, CD8+ T cells carried more expanded clones than CD4+ did.

The germline CDR1 and CDR2 sequences are WSHSY and SAAADI. V was clipped by 7 bases and J by 1 base; unmatched bases: 1. The CDR3 extends over 13 amino acids. Clones were sequenced by immunoSEQ multiplex PCR, and TCRdb holds only the in-frame ones, with some missing. The sample has 65,000 to 75,000 clones, roughly 92% seen once; the top ten hold more than 0.4%. The cohort excluded patients with autoimmune disease history or systemic immunosuppression. This clonotype originated in an adult with an advanced solid tumor such as melanoma, head and neck, liver or kidney cancer. V and J are TRBV10-2 and TRBJ2-5, with 9 bases that match TRBD2. This specimen was CD4+ or CD8+ T cells sorted from blood, taken in a trial of the OX40 agonist ivuxolimab. This CDR3 is CASKLAGQETQYF. The CDR3 coding sequence is TGCGCCAGCAAACTAGCGGGCCAAGAGACCCAGTACTTC.